One T cell receptor beta chain is described in this entry. Its antigen is not known. Stable hyperthyroidism: no ophthalmopathy progression over 18 months of follow-up. J lost 12 bases, V lost 4 bases, and 13 bases had no gene match. The CDR3 has 14 residues. CDR1 is LNHDA and CDR2 is SQIVND in the germline V gene (reference sequence). RNA transcripts gave rise to amplified TCR beta CDR3 regions. Initially, a first-round RT-PCR of the TCR CDR3 employed the HTBI primer set. TCRdb reprocessed the multiplex PCR reads via MiXCR and lists one record per CDR3 protein. Of some 460,000 distinct CDR3 sequences detected, about a sixth appear once; the ten largest clones hold roughly 15%. This sample was included in a study of T cells in Graves' hyperthyroidism and ophthalmopathy. The study, taken as a whole, reports: The blood repertoire included most of the expanded thyroid clonotypes above 0.001.

The rearrangement uses TRBV19 and TRBJ1-2; 8 bases agree with TRBD1. This clonotype was sampled from a woman between 18 and 29 years old with Graves' hyperthyroidism. Sequencing was carried out using blood. The CDR3 DNA reads TGTGCCAGTAGTACCCGGGACAGGCGACTTCATCACACCTTC. This encodes CASSTRDRRLHHTF.